This passage covers 13 T cell receptor beta chains from one sample sequenced in a study of cytomegalovirus exposure and HLA in healthy donors. It was with 60 Vbeta and 13 Jbeta primers that the PCR ran. Libraries were prepared by immunoSEQ multiplex PCR; TCRdb keeps only in-frame clonotypes and omits some of them. The repertoire consists of about 190,000 clones, with roughly 74% occurring once and the leading ten covering approximately 1.8%. Specimen: PBMCs. The source is a woman aged 30 to 39 in good health and CMV-seronegative.

The J gene is TRBJ1-5, the V gene TRBV2; 8 bases agree with TRBD1. CDR1 is SNHLY, CDR2 FYNNEI, per germline. The trim removed 7 bases at V and 6 bases at J, leaving 8 bases unmatched. CDR3 size: 14 residues. The DNA of the CDR3 is TGTGCCAGCAACTCAGGGGGCGCGAGTCAGCCCCAGCATTTT. This encodes CASNSGGASQPQHF.

This clone was seen a few times. The J gene is TRBJ2-2, the V gene TRBV5-1, with D perhaps matching TRBD1 (6 bases). The germline V gene encodes CDR1 SGHRS and CDR2 YFSETQ. This CDR3 has 14 amino acids. Trimming removed 3 bases from V and 4 bases from J, with 10 bases in between. DNA of the CDR3: TGCGCCAGCAGCTCGGACAGTTTCACCGGGGAGCTGTTTTTT. Its protein is CASSSDSFTGELFF.

The chain combines TRBV7-2 with TRBJ2-6; D is possibly TRBD1 (6 bases). CDR3 length: 18 amino acids. Per the germline V gene, CDR1 is SGHTA and CDR2 is FQGNSA. The germline V and J ends were trimmed by 4 bases and 2 bases, with 18 bases remaining between them. The CDR3 nucleotides read TGTGCCAGCAGCTCCCGGACAGCGTCAATAGCTGGGGCCAACGTCCTGACTTTC. It codes for CASSSRTASIAGANVLTF.

This chain links TRBV2 with TRBJ1-5; TRBD1 agrees at 7 bases. Per the germline V gene, CDR1 is SNHLY and CDR2 is FYNNEI. V dropped 6 bases and J dropped 7; count of bases not matched to a gene: 9. CDR3 size: 14 residues. The CDR3, as DNA: TGTGCCAGCAGCCGGGGGCAGGGGGGACAGCCCCAGCATTTT. The encoded protein is CASSRGQGGQPQHF.

The chain links TRBV5-1 to TRBJ2-3, with D unclear. Germline V CDR1 and CDR2: SGHRS, YFSETQ. Deletions cut 4 bases from V and 2 bases from J, with 14 bases between. The CDR3 length is 15 residues. The DNA for the CDR3 is TGCGCCAGCAGCCCTATCGGCAGGTTCACAGATACGCAGTATTTT. This encodes CASSPIGRFTDTQYF.

CDR3 sequence reads: CASSSTGAVAEKLFF. CDR3 coding DNA: TGTGCCAGCAGCTCGACAGGGGCTGTGGCTGAAAAACTGTTTTTT. V usage is TRBV7-2 and J usage is TRBJ1-4; 8 positions match TRBD1. J was trimmed by 7 bases and V by 4 bases; bases with no gene match: 8. Germline V gene data show CDR1 as SGHTA and CDR2 as FQGNSA. The CDR3 length is 15 residues.

This clone came up a few times. This rearrangement joins TRBV11-2 to TRBJ2-3, with D possibly being TRBD2 (6 bases). This CDR3 spans 14 amino acids. Germline assignment: CDR1 SGHAT and CDR2 FQNNGV. V lost 5 bases, J lost 6 bases, and 15 bases lay in between. CDR3 region: CASSPGGVGDTQYF. CDR3 DNA: TGTGCCAGCAGCCCAGGAGGGGTCGGGGATACGCAGTATTTT.

This chain joins TRBV6-5 and TRBJ2-1; D might be TRBD2 (7 bases). V was trimmed by 6 bases and J by 7 bases, leaving 16 bases between them. This CDR3 comprises 14 residues. The V gene's germline CDR1 is MNHEY and CDR2 SVGAGI. The CDR3 region is CASSPGGRGNEQFF. The CDR3, as DNA: TGTGCCAGCAGCCCCGGGGGGCGGGGGAATGAGCAGTTCTTC.

This sequence joins TRBV5-6 and TRBJ2-1; D is possibly TRBD2 (6 bases). The CDR3 contains 16 residues. Germline V lookup: CDR1 SGHDT, CDR2 YYEEEE. With 4 bases removed from V and 4 bases from J, the gap between germline ends came to 18 bases. DNA for the CDR3: TGTGCCAGCAGCACCGTTCAGGCTAGCGCTTACAATGAGCAGTTCTTC. Encoded protein: CASSTVQASAYNEQFF.

The chain employs TRBV10-2 and TRBJ2-5, with TRBD2 matching 8 bases. CDR1 and CDR2 from the germline V gene are WSHSY and SAAADI. The V segment lost 8 bases and the J segment 3 bases; nucleotides outside the gene matches: 5. CDR3 length equals 13 residues. CDR3 amino acids: CASVAGIEETQYF. The CDR3 nucleotides are TGCGCCAGCGTAGCGGGAATTGAAGAGACCCAGTACTTC.

The rearrangement links TRBV30 to TRBJ2-3; TRBD2 aligns across 7 bases. The CDR3 is made up of 15 amino acids. V lost 4 bases to trimming and J lost 4 bases; unmatched junction nucleotides: 11. Germline V CDR1 and CDR2: GTSNPN, SVGIG (reference sequence). CDR3 DNA: TGTGCCTGGACGGTCCTTGCGGGAGAATCAGATACGCAGTATTTT. It encodes CAWTVLAGESDTQYF.

The chain's CDR3 is CASSQTWASGTYEQYF. CDR3 nucleotide sequence: TGTGCCAGCAGCCAGACGTGGGCTAGCGGGACCTACGAGCAGTACTTC. The gene calls are TRBV4-2 and TRBJ2-7; 9 nucleotides line up with TRBD2. The germline CDR1 and CDR2 sequences are LGHNA and YNFKEQ. This CDR3 contains 16 residues. V shed 3 bases, J shed 2 bases, and the junction held 8 bases outside the gene matches.

The rearrangement links TRBV6-4 to TRBJ2-2; 14 bases are shared with TRBD2. Germline-derived CDR1 and CDR2 are MRHNA and SNTAGT. J was trimmed by 1 base and V by 8 bases; bases with no gene match: 0. CDR3 length: 15 amino acids. CDR3 DNA: TGTGCCAGCGGACTAGCGGGAGGGAACACCGGGGAGCTGTTTTTT. Its translation: CASGLAGGNTGELFF.